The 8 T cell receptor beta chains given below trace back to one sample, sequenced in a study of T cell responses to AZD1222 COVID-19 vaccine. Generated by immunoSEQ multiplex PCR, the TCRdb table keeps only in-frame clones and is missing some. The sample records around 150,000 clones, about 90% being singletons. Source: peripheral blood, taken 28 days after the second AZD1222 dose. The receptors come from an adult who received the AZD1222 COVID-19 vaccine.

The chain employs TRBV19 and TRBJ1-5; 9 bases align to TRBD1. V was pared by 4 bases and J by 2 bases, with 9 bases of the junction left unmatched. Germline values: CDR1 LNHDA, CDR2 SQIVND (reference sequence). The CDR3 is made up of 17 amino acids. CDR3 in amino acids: CASSNPGTGRRNQPQHF. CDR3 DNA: TGTGCCAGTAGTAATCCCGGGACAGGGCGGCGCAATCAGCCCCAGCATTTT.

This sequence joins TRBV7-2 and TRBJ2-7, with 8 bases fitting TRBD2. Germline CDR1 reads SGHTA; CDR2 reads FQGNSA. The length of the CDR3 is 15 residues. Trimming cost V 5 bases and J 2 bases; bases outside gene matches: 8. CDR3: CASSLQAGVPYEQYF. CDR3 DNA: TGTGCCAGCAGCCTCCAAGCGGGAGTTCCCTACGAGCAGTACTTC.

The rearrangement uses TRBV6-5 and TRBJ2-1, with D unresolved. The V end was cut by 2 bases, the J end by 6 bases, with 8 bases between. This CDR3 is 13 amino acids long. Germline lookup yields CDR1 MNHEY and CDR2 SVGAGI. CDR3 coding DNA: TGTGCCAGCAGTTACAAGGGATTCAATGAGCAGTTCTTC. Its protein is CASSYKGFNEQFF.

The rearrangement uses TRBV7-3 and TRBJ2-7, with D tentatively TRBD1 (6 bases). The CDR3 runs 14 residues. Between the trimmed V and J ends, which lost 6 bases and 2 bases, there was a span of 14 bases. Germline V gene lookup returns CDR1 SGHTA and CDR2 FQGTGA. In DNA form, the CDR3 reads TGTGCCAGCAGGTCCCGGGGACACCCCTACGAGCAGTACTTC. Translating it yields CASRSRGHPYEQYF.

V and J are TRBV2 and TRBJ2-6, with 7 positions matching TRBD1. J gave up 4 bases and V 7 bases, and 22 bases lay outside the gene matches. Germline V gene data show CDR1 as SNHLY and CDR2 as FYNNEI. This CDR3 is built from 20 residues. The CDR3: CASNSVSRQGRTPGANVLTF. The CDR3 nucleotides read TGTGCCAGCAATTCTGTTTCCCGACAGGGACGGACCCCGGGGGCCAACGTCCTGACTTTC.

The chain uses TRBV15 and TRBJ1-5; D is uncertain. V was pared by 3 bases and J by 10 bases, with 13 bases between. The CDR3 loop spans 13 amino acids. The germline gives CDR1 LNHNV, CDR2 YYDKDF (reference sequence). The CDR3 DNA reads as TGTGCCACCAGCAGGGACGGTATCACACCCCAGCATTTT. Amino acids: CATSRDGITPQHF.

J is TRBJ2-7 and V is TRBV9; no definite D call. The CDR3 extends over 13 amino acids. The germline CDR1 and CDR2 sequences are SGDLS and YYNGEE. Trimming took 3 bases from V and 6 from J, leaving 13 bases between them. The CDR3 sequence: CASSGQNVREQYF. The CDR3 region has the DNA TGTGCCAGCAGCGGCCAAAACGTGCGCGAGCAGTACTTC.

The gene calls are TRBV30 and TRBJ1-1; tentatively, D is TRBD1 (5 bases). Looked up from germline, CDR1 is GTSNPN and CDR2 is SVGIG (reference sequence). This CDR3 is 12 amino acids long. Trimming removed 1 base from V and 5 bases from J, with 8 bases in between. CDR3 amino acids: CAWSEGRTEAFF. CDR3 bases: TGTGCCTGGAGTGAGGGGAGGACTGAAGCTTTCTTT.